This T cell receptor beta chain derives from a study of blood T cell repertoires in COVID-19. There are 16 residues in the CDR3. The V end lost 0 bases, the J end lost 6 bases, and 17 bases lay between the germline ends. The germline CDR1 and CDR2 sequences are SGHVS and FNYEAQ. Profiling relied on immunoSEQ multiplex PCR, and the TCRdb table lists in-frame clones only, not all of them. The sample consists of 160,000 or so clones, more than 75% of them appearing once. The sample taken for sequencing was PBMCs or T cells enriched from blood (not recorded which). This TCR derives from a woman aged 45-60 years who had recovered from COVID-19. This chain connects TRBV7-6 to TRBJ1-1; TRBD1 is a possible D gene (5 bases). In DNA, the CDR3 is TGTGCCAGCAGCTTAGCCCAGGGATTTCCAGAGGCTGAAGCTTTCTTT. Translating it yields CASSLAQGFPEAEAFF.